Presented here are 4 T cell receptor beta chains from one specimen sequenced in a study of tumor and adjacent non-tumor tissue in lung cancer. This sample's RNA came from whole unsorted tissue. Distant lung tissue was collected more than 3 cm away from the tumor edge. TCRbeta libraries were built with three rounds of nested PCR, modified from ARM-PCR. From the multiplex PCR reads, TCRdb called clonotypes with MiXCR, one entry per CDR3 protein. The data hold roughly 69,000 distinct CDR3 sequences, with 65% to 80% observed a single time. Input material: distant non-tumor lung tissue. The receptors were gathered from a man aged 60 to 75 with non-small cell lung cancer.

This clonotype was found once. The chain is built from TRBV6-5 and TRBJ1-1, with a possible D match to TRBD1 (5 bases). CDR1 is MNHEY, CDR2 SVGAGI, per germline. The CDR3 is 13 residues long. The CDR3 spells CGGSKPGGTEAFF. CDR3 sequence (DNA): TGTGGCGGAAGTAAGCCCGGGGGCACTGAAGCTTTCTTT.

Concerning this clonotype: Relative to the germline gene, one junction end is altered; a read error may explain this. The chain carries TRBV15 and TRBJ2-1; 7 nucleotides line up with TRBD2. The length of the CDR3 is 16 residues. From germline, CDR1 is LNHNV and CDR2 YYDKDF (reference sequence). The CDR3 nucleotides are TGTGCCACCAGCAGAGAATTGCTAGCGGCGTACAATGAGCAGTTATTC. Its protein product is CATSRELLAAYNEQLF.

Concerning this clonotype itself: Compared with germline, one end of the junction differs, possibly owing to a read error. The chain couples TRBV6-5 to TRBJ2-2; TRBD2 matches at 10 bases. CDR1 and CDR2 (germline): MNHEY, SVGAGI. There are 15 residues in the CDR3. Here the CDR3 reads CASTTLAGNTWELFF. In DNA form, the CDR3 reads TGTGCCAGCACCACACTAGCGGGAAACACCTGGGAGCTTTTTTTT.

About this clonotype itself: Here the CDR3 omits its conserved ending phenylalanine or tryptophan, so a read error is the likely source. The genes are TRBV5-1 and TRBJ2-2; 12 bases align to TRBD2. Trimming removed 4 bases from V and 6 bases from J; junction bases left unmatched: 7. Germline V gives CDR1 SGHRS, CDR2 YFSETQ. This CDR3 contains 16 residues. The CDR3 region is CASSEGLAGKAGELFY. The CDR3 DNA is TGCGCCAGCAGCGAGGGACTAGCGGGCAAGGCCGGGGAGCTGTTTTAT.